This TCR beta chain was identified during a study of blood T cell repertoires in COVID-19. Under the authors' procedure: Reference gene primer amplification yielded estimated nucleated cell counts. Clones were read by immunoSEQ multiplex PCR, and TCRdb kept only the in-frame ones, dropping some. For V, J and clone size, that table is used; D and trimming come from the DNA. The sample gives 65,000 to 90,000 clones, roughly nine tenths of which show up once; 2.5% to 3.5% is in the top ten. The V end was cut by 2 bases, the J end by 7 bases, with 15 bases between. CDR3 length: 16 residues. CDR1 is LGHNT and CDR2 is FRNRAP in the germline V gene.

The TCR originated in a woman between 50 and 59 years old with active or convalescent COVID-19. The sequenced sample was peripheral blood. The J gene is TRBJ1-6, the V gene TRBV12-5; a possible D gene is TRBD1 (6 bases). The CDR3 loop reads CASGLPATGMNSPLHF. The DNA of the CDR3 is TGTGCTAGTGGTTTGCCCGCCACAGGGATGAATTCACCCCTCCACTTT.